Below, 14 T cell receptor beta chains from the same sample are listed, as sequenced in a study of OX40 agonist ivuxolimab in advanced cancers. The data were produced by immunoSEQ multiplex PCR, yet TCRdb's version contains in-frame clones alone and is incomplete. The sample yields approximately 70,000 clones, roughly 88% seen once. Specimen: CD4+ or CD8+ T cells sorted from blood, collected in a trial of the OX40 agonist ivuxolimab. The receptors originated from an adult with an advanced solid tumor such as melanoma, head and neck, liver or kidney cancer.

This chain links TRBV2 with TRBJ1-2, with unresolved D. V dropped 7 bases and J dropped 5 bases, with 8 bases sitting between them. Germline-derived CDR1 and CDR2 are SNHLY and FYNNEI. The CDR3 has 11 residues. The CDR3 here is CASTEEYGYTF. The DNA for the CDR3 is TGTGCCAGCACCGAGGAATATGGCTACACCTTC.

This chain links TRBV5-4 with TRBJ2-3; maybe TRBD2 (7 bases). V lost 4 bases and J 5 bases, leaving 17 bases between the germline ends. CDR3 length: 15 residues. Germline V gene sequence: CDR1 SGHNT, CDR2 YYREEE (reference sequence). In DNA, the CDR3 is TGTGCCAGCAGCCAAGGGGGGGGGCTGAGAGATACGCAGTATTTT. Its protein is CASSQGGGLRDTQYF.

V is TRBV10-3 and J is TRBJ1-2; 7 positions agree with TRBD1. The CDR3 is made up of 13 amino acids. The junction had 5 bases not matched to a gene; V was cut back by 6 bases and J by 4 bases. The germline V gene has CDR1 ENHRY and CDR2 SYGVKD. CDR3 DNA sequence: TGTGCCATCAGAACAGGGGATACCTATGGCTACACCTTC. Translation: CAIRTGDTYGYTF.

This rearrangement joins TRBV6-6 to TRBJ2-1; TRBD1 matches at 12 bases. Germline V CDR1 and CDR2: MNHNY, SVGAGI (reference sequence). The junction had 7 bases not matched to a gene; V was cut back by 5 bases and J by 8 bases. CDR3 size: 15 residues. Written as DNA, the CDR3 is TGTGCCAGCAGTCCCTGGGACAGGGGGCGGGATGAGCAGTTCTTC. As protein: CASSPWDRGRDEQFF.

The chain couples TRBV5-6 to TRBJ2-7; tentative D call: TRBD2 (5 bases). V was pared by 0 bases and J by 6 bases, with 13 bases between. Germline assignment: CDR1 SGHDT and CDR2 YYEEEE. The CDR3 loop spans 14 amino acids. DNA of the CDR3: TGTGCCAGCAGCTTGGCTCTCAGGAGCGGCGAGCAGTACTTC. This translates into CASSLALRSGEQYF.

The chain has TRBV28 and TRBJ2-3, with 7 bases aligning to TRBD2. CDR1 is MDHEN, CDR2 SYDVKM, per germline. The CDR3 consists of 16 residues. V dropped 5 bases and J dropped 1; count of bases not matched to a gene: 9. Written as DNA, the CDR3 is TGTGCCAGCAGTCCGAGACTAGCCCCGGGCACAGATACGCAGTATTTT. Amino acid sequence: CASSPRLAPGTDTQYF. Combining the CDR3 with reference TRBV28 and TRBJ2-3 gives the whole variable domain DVKVTQSSRYLVKRTGEKVFLECVQDMDHENMFWYRQDPGLGLRLIYFSYDVKMKEKGDIPEGYSVSREKKERFSLILESASTNQTSMYLCASSPRLAPGTDTQYFGPGTRLTVL.

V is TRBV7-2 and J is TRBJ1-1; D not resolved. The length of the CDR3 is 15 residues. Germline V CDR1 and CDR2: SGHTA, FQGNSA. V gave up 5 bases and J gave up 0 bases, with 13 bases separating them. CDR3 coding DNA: TGTGCCAGCAGCCTTTGGCTGCAAGTGAACACTGAAGCTTTCTTT. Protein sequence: CASSLWLQVNTEAFF.

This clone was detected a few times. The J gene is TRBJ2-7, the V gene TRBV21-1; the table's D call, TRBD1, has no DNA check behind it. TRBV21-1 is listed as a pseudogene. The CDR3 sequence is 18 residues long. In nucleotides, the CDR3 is TGTGCCAGCAGCAAAGCCGGGACAGGAGTACTGGGAGGACGCGAGCAGTACTTC. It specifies CASSKAGTGVLGGREQYF.

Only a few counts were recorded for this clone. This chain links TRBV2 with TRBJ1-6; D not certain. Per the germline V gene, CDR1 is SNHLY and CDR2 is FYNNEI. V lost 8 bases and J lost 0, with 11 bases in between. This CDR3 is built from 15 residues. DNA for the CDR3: TGTGCCAGCTTGACTTCGAGCTCCTATAATTCACCCCTCCACTTT. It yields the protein CASLTSSSYNSPLHF.

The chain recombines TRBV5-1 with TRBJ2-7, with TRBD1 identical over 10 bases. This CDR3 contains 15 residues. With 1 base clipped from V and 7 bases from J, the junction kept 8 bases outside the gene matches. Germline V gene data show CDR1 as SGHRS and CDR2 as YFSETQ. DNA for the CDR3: TGCGCCAGCAGCTTGCCCGGGACAGGGGTTGGAGAGCAGTACTTC. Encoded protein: CASSLPGTGVGEQYF.

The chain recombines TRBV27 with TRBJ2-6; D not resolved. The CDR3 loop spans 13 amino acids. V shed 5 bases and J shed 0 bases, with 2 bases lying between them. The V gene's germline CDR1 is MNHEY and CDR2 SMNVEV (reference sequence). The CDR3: CASSDSGANVLTF. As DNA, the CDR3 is TGTGCCAGCAGTGACTCTGGGGCCAACGTCCTGACTTTC.

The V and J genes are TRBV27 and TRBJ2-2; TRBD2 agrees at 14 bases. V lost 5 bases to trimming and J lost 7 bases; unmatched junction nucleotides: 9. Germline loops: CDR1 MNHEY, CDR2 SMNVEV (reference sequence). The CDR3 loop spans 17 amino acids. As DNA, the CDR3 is TGTGCCAGCAGTCAAAGACTAGCGGGAGGGAAGGGCGGGGAGCTGTTTTTT. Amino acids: CASSQRLAGGKGGELFF.

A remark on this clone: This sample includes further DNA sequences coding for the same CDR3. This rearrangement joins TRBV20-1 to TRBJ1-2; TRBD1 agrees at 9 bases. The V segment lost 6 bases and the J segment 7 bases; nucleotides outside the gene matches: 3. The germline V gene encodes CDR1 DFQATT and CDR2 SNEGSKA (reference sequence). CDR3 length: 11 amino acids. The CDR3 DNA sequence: TGCAGTGCAAGGGACAGGGCTGGCTACACCTTC. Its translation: CSARDRAGYTF.

The CDR3 loop is CASSLKNSWQETQYF. The CDR3 coding sequence is TGTGCCAGCAGCTTGAAAAACTCCTGGCAAGAGACCCAGTACTTC. The gene calls are TRBV5-4 and TRBJ2-5; D ambiguous. Germline lookup yields CDR1 SGHNT and CDR2 YYREEE (reference sequence). This CDR3 is built from 15 residues. Trimming cost V 1 base and J 2 bases, with 12 bases left between them.